The 26 T cell receptor beta chains given below trace back to one sample, sequenced in a study of blood T cell repertoires in COVID-19. The repertoire was sequenced with immunoSEQ multiplex PCR; TCRdb's copy has only in-frame clones and lacks some. The data hold some 270,000 clones, with approximately 86% observed a single time. The specimen sequenced was peripheral blood. These receptors originate from a woman aged 60 to 75 who had recovered from COVID-19.

The CDR3 loop is CASRFGQITDTQYF. The DNA for the CDR3 is TGCGCCAGCAGATTTGGACAGATCACAGATACGCAGTATTTT. The rearrangement joins TRBV5-1 to TRBJ2-3; tentatively, D is TRBD1 (6 bases). V shed 5 bases and J shed 2 bases, with 12 bases lying between them. The germline V gene encodes CDR1 SGHRS and CDR2 YFSETQ. This CDR3 comprises 14 residues.

V gene TRBV3-1 (or the pseudogene TRBV3-2) combines with J gene TRBJ2-7; D perhaps matches TRBD2 (6 bases). V was trimmed by 6 bases and J by 0 bases, leaving 18 bases between them. Germline CDR1 and CDR2: LGHDT and YNNKEL (reference sequence). The CDR3 has 16 residues. Here the CDR3 DNA reads TGTGCCAGCAGACAACAAGGGGCCGGGAGCTCCTACGAGCAGTACTTC. Amino acids: CASRQQGAGSSYEQYF.

This clone was observed a few times. The chain links TRBV27 to TRBJ2-3, with D unclear. Trimming left V 4 bases short and J 7 bases short, with 9 bases between. Germline V gene sequence: CDR1 MNHEY, CDR2 SMNVEV (reference sequence). This CDR3 region has 12 residues. CDR3 amino acids: CASSSRLNTQYF. The DNA of the CDR3 is TGTGCCAGCAGTTCGCGTCTTAATACGCAGTATTTT.

The V gene is TRBV7-2, the J gene TRBJ1-2; TRBD1 might be the D (5 bases). The germline V and J ends were trimmed by 3 bases and 7 bases, with 12 bases remaining between them. This CDR3 spans 13 amino acids. Germline CDR1 reads SGHTA; CDR2 reads FQGNSA. The CDR3 region is CASSFSERGGYTF. CDR3 coding DNA: TGTGCCAGCAGCTTTTCGGAAAGGGGTGGCTACACCTTC.

As DNA, the CDR3 is TGTGCCAGCAGTGAATATCAAGGGACAGTTCAAGAGACCCAGTACTTC. Its protein is CASSEYQGTVQETQYF. This rearrangement joins TRBV25-1 to TRBJ2-5, with TRBD1 identical over 7 bases. The CDR3 has 16 residues. CDR1 and CDR2 from the germline V gene are MGHDK and SYGVNS. J lost 2 bases, V lost 0 bases, and 6 bases had no gene match. Based on the CDR3 plus reference TRBV25-1 and TRBJ2-5, the full variable domain is EADIYQTPRYLVIGTGKKITLECSQTMGHDKMYWYQQDPGMELHLIHYSYGVNSTEKGDLSSESTVSRIRTEHFPLTLESARPSHTSQYLCASSEYQGTVQETQYFGPGTRLLVL.

This clone has more than one count but fewer than ten. This chain uses TRBV9 with TRBJ2-2; the D gene is possibly TRBD1 (5 bases). CDR3 length equals 14 residues. CDR1 is SGDLS and CDR2 is YYNGEE in the germline V gene. The ends were cut back, 5 bases at V and 6 bases at J, with 14 bases in the middle. CDR3 nucleotide sequence: TGTGCCAGCAGTCCTTACCCAGGGTCCGGGGAGCTGTTTTTT. Translation: CASSPYPGSGELFF. Full variable domain (outside the CDR3, taken from reference TRBV9 and TRBJ2-2): DSGVTQTPKHLITATGQRVTLRCSPRSGDLSVYWYQQSLDQGLQFLIQYYNGEERAKGNILERFSAQQFPDLHSELNLSSLELGDSALYFCASSPYPGSGELFFGEGSRLTVL.

This clone was counted a single time. The chain recombines TRBV29-1 with TRBJ1-2; D gene unclear. The length of the CDR3 is 12 residues. V lost 4 bases to trimming and J lost 2 bases, with 8 bases between them. The germline gives CDR1 SQVTM, CDR2 ANQGSEA. The CDR3 protein is CSVARPNYGYTF. In DNA form, the CDR3 reads TGCAGCGTTGCGCGGCCCAACTATGGCTACACCTTC.

The genes are TRBV4-3 and TRBJ1-2, with 7 bases fitting TRBD1. The CDR3 has 16 residues. Per germline, CDR1 LGHNA and CDR2 YSLEER. V lost 4 bases to trimming and J lost 1 base; unmatched junction nucleotides: 9. The DNA of the CDR3 is TGCGCCAGCAGCCCTGAAGTGGGGACAGTTAACTATGGCTACACCTTC. This codes for CASSPEVGTVNYGYTF.

The chain couples TRBV14 to TRBJ1-3; D is ambiguous. The CDR3 is 15 residues long. Per germline, CDR1 SGHDN and CDR2 FVKESK. Trimming removed 4 bases at V and 0 bases at J, with 10 bases between. The CDR3 sequence: CASSPLWSSGNTIYF. Here the CDR3 DNA reads TGTGCCAGCAGCCCCCTGTGGAGCTCTGGAAACACCATATATTTT. The whole variable domain, filled in from reference TRBV14 and TRBJ1-3, reads EAGVTQFPSHSVIEKGQTVTLRCDPISGHDNLYWYRRVMGKEIKFLLHFVKESKQDESGMPNNRFLAERTGGTYSTLKVQPAELEDSGVYFCASSPLWSSGNTIYFGEGSWLTVV.

The chain links TRBV5-4 to TRBJ2-3; 8 bases are a match to TRBD1. Per germline, CDR1 SGHNT and CDR2 YYREEE (reference sequence). The V and J ends lost 4 bases and 4 bases, in that order; junction bases with no gene match: 5. This CDR3 comprises 14 residues. The CDR3 spells CASSPDRVADTQYF. CDR3 coding DNA: TGTGCCAGCAGCCCGGACAGGGTAGCAGATACGCAGTATTTT.

The chain joins TRBV11-1 to TRBJ2-4; 7 nucleotides match TRBD1. Germline V gene lookup returns CDR1 SGHAT and CDR2 FQDESV (reference sequence). The V and J ends lost 5 bases and 9 bases, in that order; junction bases with no gene match: 4. This CDR3 region has 12 residues. CDR3 coding DNA: TGTGCCAGCAGCCTCGAGGGGGCCATTCAGTACTTC. This gives the protein CASSLEGAIQYF.

This chain uses TRBV28 with TRBJ1-2, with TRBD1 matching 7 bases. CDR3 length equals 13 residues. Germline V gene lookup returns CDR1 MDHEN and CDR2 SYDVKM. V lost 8 bases, J lost 0 bases, and 3 bases stayed unmatched. CDR3 DNA sequence: TGTGCCAGCCTCAGGGGGGCTAACTATGGCTACACCTTC. Translating it yields CASLRGANYGYTF.

As regards this clone: A much bigger clone sits one base away, suggesting this may be a read error. Different DNA sequences within this sample yield the same CDR3. The V and J genes are TRBV7-3 and TRBJ1-2; no reliable D call. Germline V CDR1 and CDR2: SGHTA, FQGTGA. The CDR3 loop spans 13 amino acids. V was shortened by 2 bases and J by 2 bases, with 6 bases between the two germline ends. The CDR3 here is CASSLGGNYGYTF. The CDR3 nucleotides are TGTGCCAGCAGCTTAGGCGGGAACTATGGCTACACCTTC.

This clone was picked up a small number of times. As DNA, the CDR3 is TGTGCCAGCTCCCAAACACAGGGAAGGGCTGAAGCTTTCTTT. It specifies CASSQTQGRAEAFF. This chain joins TRBV18 and TRBJ1-1, with D possibly matching TRBD1 (6 bases). Per the germline V gene, CDR1 is KGHSH and CDR2 is LQKENI. The V and J ends lost 6 bases and 6 bases respectively, with 17 bases between them. This CDR3 contains 14 residues.

The rearrangement links TRBV13 to TRBJ2-7; 7 bases are shared with TRBD2. The CDR3 runs 15 residues. Germline V lookup: CDR1 PRHDT, CDR2 FYEKMQ (reference sequence). The V segment lost 4 bases and the J segment 0 bases; nucleotides outside the gene matches: 6. CDR3 sequence: CASSSRGRDSYEQYF. The DNA for the CDR3 is TGTGCCAGCAGCTCCCGAGGGAGGGACTCCTACGAGCAGTACTTC.

The chain is built from TRBV25-1 and TRBJ1-5; TRBD1 is a possible D gene (6 bases). In germline, CDR1 is MGHDK, CDR2 SYGVNS. The CDR3 has 17 residues. The V end was cut by 3 bases, the J end by 0 bases, with 15 bases between. The CDR3 loop is CASSDYDRFDSNQPQHF. The CDR3 DNA sequence: TGTGCCAGCAGTGATTACGACAGGTTCGATAGCAATCAGCCCCAGCATTTT.

The rearrangement joins TRBV5-1 to TRBJ1-1; no reliable D call. Trimming removed 4 bases from V and 0 bases from J, with 13 bases in between. The length of the CDR3 is 15 residues. Germline V gene sequence: CDR1 SGHRS, CDR2 YFSETQ. The CDR3 DNA reads TGCGCCAGCAGCCGGAGCCGGAACATGAACACTGAAGCTTTCTTT. This codes for CASSRSRNMNTEAFF.

The genes are TRBV12-3 or TRBV12-4 and TRBJ1-6; the D is unclear. The CDR3 extends over 12 amino acids. V was clipped by 3 bases and J by 10 bases, with 7 bases between them. The CDR3 here is CASSFNWSPLHF. The CDR3 DNA sequence: TGTGCCAGCAGTTTTAACTGGTCACCCCTCCACTTT.

In its sample, this clone was seen a few times. The rearrangement links TRBV5-1 to TRBJ1-2; 8 bases are a match to TRBD1. The germline CDR1 and CDR2 sequences are SGHRS and YFSETQ. The junction had 17 bases not matched to a gene; V was cut back by 1 base and J by 0 bases. CDR3 length: 20 residues. The CDR3 loop is CASSLKRGQAPAVPNYGYTF. The DNA of the CDR3 is TGCGCCAGCAGCTTGAAACGGGGACAGGCCCCAGCCGTCCCTAACTATGGCTACACCTTC.

This chain connects TRBV5-1 to TRBJ2-2, with 11 bases that match TRBD2. With 3 bases clipped from V and 4 bases from J, the junction kept 5 bases outside the gene matches. Germline lookup yields CDR1 SGHRS and CDR2 YFSETQ. There are 16 residues in the CDR3. In nucleotides, the CDR3 is TGCGCCAGCAGCTCACCTAGCGGGGGGACCACCGGGGAGCTGTTTTTT. Protein product: CASSSPSGGTTGELFF.

The V and J genes are TRBV7-3 and TRBJ2-1; 7 bases line up with TRBD2. CDR1 and CDR2 (germline): SGHTA, FQGTGA. The CDR3 totals 15 residues. V trimming: 5 bases; J trimming: 5 bases; junction bases outside the gene matches: 9. CDR3 loop: CASSVVIAGHNEQFF. The CDR3 DNA reads as TGTGCCAGCAGCGTGGTAATAGCGGGCCACAATGAGCAGTTCTTC.

The chain links TRBV27 to TRBJ1-2, with a tentative D call TRBD1 (5 bases). The CDR3 is 13 residues long. The germline CDR1 and CDR2 sequences are MNHEY and SMNVEV (reference sequence). Trimming cost V 5 bases and J 8 bases, with 15 bases left between them. The CDR3: CASSTGPPSGYTF. CDR3 nucleotides: TGTGCCAGCAGTACAGGCCCCCCATCGGGCTACACCTTC.

The chain recombines TRBV10-3 with TRBJ1-2; TRBD1 is a possible D gene (6 bases). CDR3 size: 15 residues. The germline CDR1 and CDR2 sequences are ENHRY and SYGVKD. The V end lost 2 bases, the J end lost 6 bases, and 16 bases lay between the germline ends. The CDR3 DNA follows: TGTGCCATCAGTGAGAACAACAGGGTTCTCGATGGCTACACCTTC. Translation: CAISENNRVLDGYTF.

This clone was detected only a few times. The chain is built from TRBV5-1 and TRBJ1-4, with 8 bases aligning to TRBD1. Germline CDR1 and CDR2: SGHRS and YFSETQ. The CDR3 is 17 residues long. V lost 1 base to trimming and J lost 7 bases; unmatched junction nucleotides: 12. The CDR3 bases are TGCGCCAGCAGCTTGCGCGCTGGCAGGGGGCTTGGTGAAAAACTGTTTTTT. Translating gives CASSLRAGRGLGEKLFF.

The V gene is TRBV4-3, the J gene TRBJ1-1; D remains ambiguous. CDR3 length equals 14 residues. Germline V gives CDR1 LGHNA, CDR2 YSLEER. Trimming left V 1 base short and J 1 base short, with 7 bases between. CDR3 nucleotides: TGCGCCAGCAGCCAAGGTCTCGGGAACACTGAAGCTTTCTTT. This sequence encodes CASSQGLGNTEAFF.

This clone appeared once. V is TRBV27 and J is TRBJ2-3; TRBD2 aligns across 11 bases. This CDR3 comprises 16 residues. CDR1 and CDR2 from the germline V gene are MNHEY and SMNVEV (reference sequence). V lost 1 base and J lost 6; bases outside the gene matches: 6. CDR3 nucleotide sequence: TGTGCCAGCAGTTTATTCCGGGCTAGCGGGGGGGATACGCAGTATTTT. Protein: CASSLFRASGGDTQYF.